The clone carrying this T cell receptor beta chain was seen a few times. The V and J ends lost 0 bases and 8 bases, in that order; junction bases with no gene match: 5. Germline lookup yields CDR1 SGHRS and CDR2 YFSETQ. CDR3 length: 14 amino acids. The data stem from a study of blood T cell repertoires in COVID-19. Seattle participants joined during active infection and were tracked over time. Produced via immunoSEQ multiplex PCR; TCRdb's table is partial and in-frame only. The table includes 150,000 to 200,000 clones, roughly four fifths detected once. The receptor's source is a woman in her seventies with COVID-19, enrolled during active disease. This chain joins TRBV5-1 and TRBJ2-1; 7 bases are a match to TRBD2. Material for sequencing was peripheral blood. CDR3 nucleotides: TGCGCCAGCAGCTTGGATTCTGGGGGGGATGAGCAGTTCTTC. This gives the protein CASSLDSGGDEQFF.